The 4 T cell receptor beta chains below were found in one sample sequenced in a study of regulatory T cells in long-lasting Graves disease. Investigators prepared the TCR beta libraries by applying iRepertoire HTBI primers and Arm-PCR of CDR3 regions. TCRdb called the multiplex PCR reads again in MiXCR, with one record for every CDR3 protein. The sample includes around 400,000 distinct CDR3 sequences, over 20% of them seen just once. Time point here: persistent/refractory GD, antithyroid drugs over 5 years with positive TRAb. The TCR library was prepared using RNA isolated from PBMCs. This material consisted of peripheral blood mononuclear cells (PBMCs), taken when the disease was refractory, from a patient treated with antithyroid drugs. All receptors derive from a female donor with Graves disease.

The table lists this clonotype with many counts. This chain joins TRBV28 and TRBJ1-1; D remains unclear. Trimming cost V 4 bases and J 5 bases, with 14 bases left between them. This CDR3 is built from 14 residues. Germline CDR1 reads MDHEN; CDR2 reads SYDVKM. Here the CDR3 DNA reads TGTGCCAGCAGTTCTACGGAGGCCTTGACTGAAGCTTTCTTT. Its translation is CASSSTEALTEAFF.

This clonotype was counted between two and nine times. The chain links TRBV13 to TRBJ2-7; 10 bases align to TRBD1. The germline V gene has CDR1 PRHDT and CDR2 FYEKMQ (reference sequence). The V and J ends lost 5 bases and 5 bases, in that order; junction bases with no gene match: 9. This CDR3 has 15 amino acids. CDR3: CASSRGGTGVDEQYF. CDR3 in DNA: TGTGCCAGCAGCAGAGGCGGGACAGGGGTTGACGAGCAGTACTTC.

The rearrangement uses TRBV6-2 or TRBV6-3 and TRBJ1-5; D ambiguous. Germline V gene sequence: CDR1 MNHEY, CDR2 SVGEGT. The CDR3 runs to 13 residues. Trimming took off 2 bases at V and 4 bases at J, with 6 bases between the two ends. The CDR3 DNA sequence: TGTGCCAGCAGTTACGGGCCTAATCAGCCCCAGCATTTT. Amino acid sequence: CASSYGPNQPQHF.

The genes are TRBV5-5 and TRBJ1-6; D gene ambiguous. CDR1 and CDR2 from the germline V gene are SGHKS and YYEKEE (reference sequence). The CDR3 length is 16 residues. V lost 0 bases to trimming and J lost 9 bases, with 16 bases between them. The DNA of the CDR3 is TGTGCCAGCAGCTTGGCTTGGCGAGAAATTGGTTCACCCCTCCACTTT. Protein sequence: CASSLAWREIGSPLHF.